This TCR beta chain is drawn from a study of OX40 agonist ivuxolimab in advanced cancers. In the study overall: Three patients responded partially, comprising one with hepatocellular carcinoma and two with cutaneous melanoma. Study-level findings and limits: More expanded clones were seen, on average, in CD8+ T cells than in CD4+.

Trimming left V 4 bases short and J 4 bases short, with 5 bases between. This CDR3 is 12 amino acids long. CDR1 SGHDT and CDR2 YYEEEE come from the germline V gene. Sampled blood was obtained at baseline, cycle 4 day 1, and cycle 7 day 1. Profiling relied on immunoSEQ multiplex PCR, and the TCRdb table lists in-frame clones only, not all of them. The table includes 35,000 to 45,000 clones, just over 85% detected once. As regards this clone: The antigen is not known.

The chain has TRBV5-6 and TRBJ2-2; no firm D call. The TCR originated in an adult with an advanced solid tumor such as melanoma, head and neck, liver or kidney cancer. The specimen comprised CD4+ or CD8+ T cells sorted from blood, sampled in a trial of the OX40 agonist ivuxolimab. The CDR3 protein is CASSTPTGELFF. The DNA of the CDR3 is TGTGCCAGCAGCACCCCCACCGGGGAGCTGTTTTTT.